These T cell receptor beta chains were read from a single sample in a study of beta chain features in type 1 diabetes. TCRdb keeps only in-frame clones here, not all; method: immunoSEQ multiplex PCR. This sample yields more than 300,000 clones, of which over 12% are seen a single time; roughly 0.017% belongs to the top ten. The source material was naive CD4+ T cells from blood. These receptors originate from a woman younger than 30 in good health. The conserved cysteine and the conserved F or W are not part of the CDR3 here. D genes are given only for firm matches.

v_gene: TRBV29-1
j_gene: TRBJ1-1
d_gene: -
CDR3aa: SGRPANTEAF

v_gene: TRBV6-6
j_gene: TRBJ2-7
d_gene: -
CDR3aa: ASSPLGGEQY

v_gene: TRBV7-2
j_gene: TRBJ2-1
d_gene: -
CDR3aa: ASSLEGPRGNEQF

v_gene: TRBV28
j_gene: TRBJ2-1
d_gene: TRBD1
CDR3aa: ASSFGDRYNEQF

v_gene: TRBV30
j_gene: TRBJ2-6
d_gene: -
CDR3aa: AWSRQRYSGANVLT

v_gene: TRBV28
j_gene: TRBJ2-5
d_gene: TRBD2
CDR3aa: ASSSRLGLAGD

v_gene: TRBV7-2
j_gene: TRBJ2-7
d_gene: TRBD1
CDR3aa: ASSLVADRVFGEQY

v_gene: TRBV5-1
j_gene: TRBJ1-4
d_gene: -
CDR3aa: ASSLRGPGEKLF

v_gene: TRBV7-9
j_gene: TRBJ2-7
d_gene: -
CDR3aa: ASSSGNRAYEQY

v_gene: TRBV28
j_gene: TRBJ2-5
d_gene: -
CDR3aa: ASSSQRRETQY

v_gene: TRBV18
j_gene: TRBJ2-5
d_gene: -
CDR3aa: ASSLRQKQETQY

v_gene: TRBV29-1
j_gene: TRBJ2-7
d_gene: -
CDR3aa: SSNRDLSYEQY

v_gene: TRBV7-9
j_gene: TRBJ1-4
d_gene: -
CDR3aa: ASSPRWAGENEKLF

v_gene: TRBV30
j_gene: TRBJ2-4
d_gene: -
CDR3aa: AWRTRQNLAKNIQY

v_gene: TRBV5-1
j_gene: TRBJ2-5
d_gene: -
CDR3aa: ASSPEGSNVETQY

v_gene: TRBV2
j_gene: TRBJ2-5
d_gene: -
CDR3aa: ASRSVGGSRETQY

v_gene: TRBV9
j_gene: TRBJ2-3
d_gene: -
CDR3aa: ASSVSADTQY

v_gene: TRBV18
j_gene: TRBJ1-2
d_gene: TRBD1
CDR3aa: ASSTQGANYGYT

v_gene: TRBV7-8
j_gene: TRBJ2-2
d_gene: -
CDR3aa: ASSLALNTGELF

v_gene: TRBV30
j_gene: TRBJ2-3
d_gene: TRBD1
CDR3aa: AWMYRGHDTQY

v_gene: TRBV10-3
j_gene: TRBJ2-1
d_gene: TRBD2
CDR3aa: AISDERERINEQF

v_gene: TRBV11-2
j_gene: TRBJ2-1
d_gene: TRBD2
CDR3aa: ASSLEAETSLF

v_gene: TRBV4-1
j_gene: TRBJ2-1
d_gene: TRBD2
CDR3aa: ASGGAGGSYNEQF

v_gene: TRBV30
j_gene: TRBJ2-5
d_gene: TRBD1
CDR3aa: AWSLLDRAEETQY

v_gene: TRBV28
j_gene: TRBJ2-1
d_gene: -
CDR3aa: ASSFLQAGYNEQF

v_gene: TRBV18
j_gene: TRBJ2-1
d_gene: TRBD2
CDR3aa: ASSPPAIGTNNNEQF

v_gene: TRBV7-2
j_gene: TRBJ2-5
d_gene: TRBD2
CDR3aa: ASSPSGRQETQY

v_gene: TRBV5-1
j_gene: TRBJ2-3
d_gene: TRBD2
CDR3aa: ASSSAGGWADTQY

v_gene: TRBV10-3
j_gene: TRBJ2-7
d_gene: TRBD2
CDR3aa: AISVSPGLAEFEQY

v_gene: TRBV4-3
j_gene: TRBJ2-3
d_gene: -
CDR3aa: ASSQVRGTDTQY

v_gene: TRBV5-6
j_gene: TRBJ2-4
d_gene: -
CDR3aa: ASSLDIGGNDIQY

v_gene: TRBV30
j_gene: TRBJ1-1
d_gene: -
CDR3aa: AWKMEGWDTEAF

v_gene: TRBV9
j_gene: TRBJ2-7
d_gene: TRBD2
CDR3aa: ASSVGLRLAAYEQY

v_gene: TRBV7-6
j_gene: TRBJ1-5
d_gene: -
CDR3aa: ASSLASGQPQH

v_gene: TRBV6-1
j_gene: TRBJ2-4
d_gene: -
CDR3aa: ASSEQLEAIQY